The next 26 T cell receptor beta chains were all read from a single sample in a study of early T cells in non-severe SARS-CoV-2 infection (dated by TCRdb to about 2021). Library prep was done by 5' RACE. TCRdb lists the instrument as NextSeq 500. Using fastp trimming at Q25 and MiXCR clonotype assembly, TCRdb reanalyzed the public sequencing data and kept in-frame beta chains. Each entry merges the rows of one CDR3 protein and shows their most common DNA and genes. The sample yields 55,000 to 75,000 distinct CDR3 sequences; about 8% were counted once. About 3.2% of the sample belongs to the ten largest clones. The sample comprised whole blood. All receptors derive from an adult who was a healthcare worker with PCR-confirmed SARS-CoV-2 infection or an uninfected control (not recorded which).

This clonotype was detected ten times or more. This chain connects TRBV28 to TRBJ1-3, with unresolved D. Germline CDR1 MDHEN, CDR2 SYDVKM. The CDR3 loop spans 13 amino acids. V shed 3 bases and J shed 4 bases, with 7 bases lying between them. CDR3 protein: CASSFSQGNTIYF. In nucleotides, the CDR3 is TGTGCCAGCAGTTTCTCTCAGGGAAACACCATATATTTT.

V gene TRBV7-2 combines with J gene TRBJ1-1; unclear D gene. Germline loops: CDR1 SGHTA, CDR2 FQGNSA. CDR3 length: 13 residues. Trimming shortened V by 3 bases and J by 3 bases, and 8 bases separated the two germline ends. The CDR3 region is CASSFQLDTEAFF. Here the CDR3 DNA reads TGTGCCAGCAGCTTTCAGCTGGACACTGAAGCTTTCTTT.

The table lists this clonotype with many counts. The chain recombines TRBV12-3 or TRBV12-4 with TRBJ2-1; D remains unclear. V lost 6 bases to trimming and J lost 10 bases, with 16 bases between them. There are 13 residues in the CDR3. The CDR3 sequence: CASSPPSVLEQFF. CDR3 in DNA: TGTGCCAGCAGCCCTCCGTCGGTGTTGGAGCAGTTCTTC.

DNA of the CDR3: TGTGCCAGCATCTCGACTAGCGGGTCCTACGAGCAGTACTTC. As protein: CASISTSGSYEQYF. This sequence joins TRBV2 and TRBJ2-7; TRBD2 aligns across 10 bases. Germline values: CDR1 SNHLY, CDR2 FYNNEI. Unmatched junction bases numbered 4, after V lost 7 bases and J lost 1 base. The CDR3 contains 14 residues. Supplemented by reference TRBV2 and TRBJ2-7, the full variable domain reads EPEVTQTPSHQVTQMGQEVILRCVPISNHLYFYWYRQILGQKVEFLVSFYNNEISEKSEIFDDQFSVERPDGSNFTLKIRSTKLEDSAMYFCASISTSGSYEQYFGPGTRLTVT.

This clonotype was recorded many times. The V gene is TRBV29-1, the J gene TRBJ2-4, with D possibly being TRBD1 or TRBD2 (5 bases each). The germline CDR1 and CDR2 sequences are SQVTM and ANQGSEA. V lost 4 bases and J lost 7, with 11 bases in between. The CDR3 length is 12 residues. The CDR3 sequence is CSVAQGGNIQYF. The CDR3 coding sequence is TGCAGCGTTGCCCAGGGCGGGAACATTCAGTACTTC.

Only a few counts were recorded for this clonotype. V and J are TRBV29-1 and TRBJ2-7, with D perhaps assigned TRBD1 or TRBD2 (6 bases each). Germline CDR1 SQVTM, CDR2 ANQGSEA. The CDR3 has 13 amino acids. V was trimmed by 0 bases and J by 6 bases, leaving 12 bases between them. The CDR3, as DNA: TGCAGCGTTGAAGAGGGGGGCTTTAGCGAGCAGTACTTC. This codes for CSVEEGGFSEQYF.

This clonotype has ten or more counts. The chain links TRBV2 to TRBJ2-3, with 8 positions matching TRBD2. The CDR3 sequence is 14 residues long. The junction had 6 bases not matched to a gene; V was cut back by 10 bases and J by 0 bases. Germline lookup yields CDR1 SNHLY and CDR2 FYNNEI. The CDR3 DNA reads as TGTGCCACTAGTAGCGGGGCTAGCACAGATACGCAGTATTTT. Its translation: CATSSGASTDTQYF.

This clonotype has ten or more counts. This rearrangement joins TRBV3-1 to TRBJ1-1; unclear D gene. The CDR3 is made up of 14 amino acids. Trimming took off 6 bases at V and 2 bases at J, with 13 bases between the two ends. Germline values: CDR1 LGHDT, CDR2 YNNKEL (reference sequence). The CDR3 nucleotides are TGTGCCAGCAGAGCCCACCAGCTAAACACTGAAGCTTTCTTT. Protein sequence: CASRAHQLNTEAFF.

There are a few counts of this clonotype. The chain is built from TRBV2 and TRBJ2-7, with D uncertain. In germline, CDR1 is SNHLY, CDR2 FYNNEI. The CDR3 totals 12 residues. The ends were cut back, 5 bases at V and 0 bases at J, with 5 bases in the middle. In DNA form, the CDR3 reads TGTGCCAGCAGTCCGACCTCCTACGAGCAGTACTTC. The encoded protein is CASSPTSYEQYF.

This clonotype has just a few counts. CDR3 amino acids: CASSLLNNSPLHF. The CDR3 DNA follows: TGTGCCAGCAGTTTGTTAAATAATTCACCCCTCCACTTT. This rearrangement joins TRBV28 to TRBJ1-6; D is undetermined. With 3 bases removed from V and 5 bases from J, the gap between germline ends came to 5 bases. The germline gives CDR1 MDHEN, CDR2 SYDVKM. The CDR3 totals 13 residues.

This clonotype was observed a few times. V usage is TRBV7-9 and J usage is TRBJ1-3, with TRBD1 as a possible D gene (6 bases). CDR3 length: 16 residues. Trimming took off 2 bases at V and 0 bases at J, with 11 bases between the two ends. Germline CDR1 SEHNR, CDR2 FQNEAQ (reference sequence). The CDR3 spells CASSLLGQSSGNTIYF. The CDR3 DNA sequence: TGTGCCAGCAGCTTATTAGGACAGAGCTCTGGAAACACCATATATTTT.

J is TRBJ1-6 and V is TRBV4-2; no firm D call. The CDR3 totals 15 residues. Germline CDR1 is LGHNA and CDR2 is YNFKEQ. Deletions cut 1 base from V and 6 bases from J, with 10 bases between. This CDR3 is CASSQVGQTNSPLHF. The CDR3 DNA follows: TGTGCCAGCAGCCAAGTTGGGCAGACTAATTCACCCCTCCACTTT.

The J gene is TRBJ2-7, the V gene TRBV28; D may be TRBD1 or TRBD2 (7 bases each). The CDR3 contains 16 residues. Trimming removed 1 base from V and 6 bases from J, with 19 bases in between. Germline values: CDR1 MDHEN, CDR2 SYDVKM. The CDR3 loop reads CASSLSASGGVGEQYF. The DNA for the CDR3 is TGTGCCAGCAGTTTATCAGCCTCAGGGGGGGTTGGCGAGCAGTACTTC.

This chain links TRBV28 with TRBJ2-7; 8 nucleotides align to TRBD2. The germline V gene has CDR1 MDHEN and CDR2 SYDVKM. There are 14 residues in the CDR3. After removal of 4 bases from V and 4 bases from J, the junction contained 6 bases not matched to a gene. In nucleotides, the CDR3 is TGTGCCAGCAGTTCAGCGGGGACTAGATACGAGCAGTACTTC. It specifies CASSSAGTRYEQYF.

This clonotype appeared many times. This chain joins TRBV24-1 and TRBJ2-7; D may be TRBD1 (5 bases). V lost 3 bases, J lost 2 bases, and 13 bases lay in between. CDR3 size: 15 residues. Germline assignment: CDR1 KGHDR and CDR2 SFDVKD. The CDR3 DNA is TGTGCCACCAGTGATCCCCGCGACAGAACCTACGAGCAGTACTTC. Amino acid sequence: CATSDPRDRTYEQYF.

This clonotype was observed many times. The chain recombines TRBV28 with TRBJ2-7, with 10 bases that match TRBD1. Trimming cost V 4 bases and J 6 bases; bases outside gene matches: 9. The CDR3 has 15 amino acids. The germline CDR1 and CDR2 sequences are MDHEN and SYDVKM. CDR3 bases: TGTGCCAGCAGTTCTCCGACAGGGGGCGGGGGCGAGCAGTACTTC. Translating gives CASSSPTGGGGEQYF. The full variable domain, with the rest looked up from reference TRBV28 and TRBJ2-7, is DVKVTQSSRYLVKRTGEKVFLECVQDMDHENMFWYRQDPGLGLRLIYFSYDVKMKEKGDIPEGYSVSREKKERFSLILESASTNQTSMYLCASSSPTGGGGEQYFGPGTRLTVT.

This clonotype was recorded many times. V and J are TRBV2 and TRBJ2-2; the D is unclear. The germline V and J ends were trimmed by 6 bases and 4 bases, with 3 bases remaining between them. From germline, CDR1 is SNHLY and CDR2 FYNNEI. The CDR3 sequence is 11 residues long. This chain's CDR3 is CASRSTGELFF. DNA of the CDR3: TGTGCCAGCAGGAGCACCGGGGAGCTGTTTTTT.

This clonotype was recorded at least ten times. The V gene is TRBV7-3, the J gene TRBJ1-1; D is undetermined. This CDR3 is built from 13 residues. CDR1 is SGHTA and CDR2 is FQGTGA in the germline V gene. The V and J ends lost 0 bases and 7 bases respectively, with 9 bases between them. The CDR3 spells CASSLTPQFEAFF. Written as DNA, the CDR3 is TGTGCCAGCAGCTTAACCCCCCAGTTTGAAGCTTTCTTT.

This clonotype occurred many times. The V and J genes are TRBV12-3 or TRBV12-4 and TRBJ2-1; tentative D call: TRBD2 (5 bases). The CDR3 contains 13 residues. With 6 bases removed from V and 9 bases from J, the gap between germline ends came to 15 bases. DNA of the CDR3: TGTGCCAGCAGCTCTACTAGGGTCGGTGAGCAGTTCTTC. Translation: CASSSTRVGEQFF.

This clonotype occurred many times. The chain couples TRBV6-4 to TRBJ2-3; either TRBD1 or TRBD2 may fit D (6 bases each). Trimming removed 0 bases from V and 0 bases from J, with 10 bases in between. This CDR3 has 16 residues. Per the germline V gene, CDR1 is MRHNA and CDR2 is SNTAGT. As DNA, the CDR3 is TGTGCCAGCAGTGACTCCGGGGGCGGGAGCACAGATACGCAGTATTTT. The encoded protein is CASSDSGGGSTDTQYF.

This clonotype came up many times. V usage is TRBV12-3 or TRBV12-4 and J usage is TRBJ2-5; 9 bases fit TRBD2. The V segment lost 3 bases and the J segment 2 bases; nucleotides outside the gene matches: 1. There are 14 residues in the CDR3. The CDR3 spells CASSFLAGQETQYF. CDR3 sequence (DNA): TGTGCCAGCAGTTTTCTAGCGGGGCAAGAGACCCAGTACTTC.

In this sample, this clonotype turned up a few times. The V gene is TRBV28, the J gene TRBJ1-5; D is unresolved. The V end lost 4 bases, the J end lost 0 bases, and 13 bases lay between the germline ends. Germline V lookup: CDR1 MDHEN, CDR2 SYDVKM. The CDR3 totals 16 residues. In DNA form, the CDR3 reads TGTGCCAGCAGTTCGGGCGGACTCTATAGCAATCAGCCCCAGCATTTT. This codes for CASSSGGLYSNQPQHF.

The rearrangement links TRBV29-1 to TRBJ2-1; D is ambiguous. This CDR3 has 14 amino acids. V gave up 6 bases and J gave up 2 bases, with 14 bases separating them. Looked up from germline, CDR1 is SQVTM and CDR2 is ANQGSEA. CDR3 sequence: CSVLGLTTYNEQFF. CDR3 bases: TGCAGCGTCCTTGGGCTAACAACCTACAATGAGCAGTTCTTC.

The genes are TRBV7-9 and TRBJ1-2, with 8 bases fitting TRBD1. This CDR3 has 14 residues. With 6 bases clipped from V and 5 bases from J, the junction kept 8 bases outside the gene matches. The V gene's germline CDR1 is SEHNR and CDR2 FQNEAQ (reference sequence). CDR3 residues: CASRHTGTGYGYTF. The CDR3 bases are TGTGCCAGCAGGCATACGGGGACAGGTTATGGCTACACCTTC.

This clonotype was seen at least ten times. This chain connects TRBV11-2 to TRBJ2-1; D ambiguous. Germline-derived CDR1 and CDR2 are SGHAT and FQNNGV. The CDR3 loop spans 11 amino acids. V gave up 1 base and J gave up 8 bases, with 3 bases separating them. The CDR3 DNA reads TGTGCCAGCAGCTTAGTATATGAGCAGTTCTTC. This encodes CASSLVYEQFF.

V gene TRBV18 combines with J gene TRBJ2-2; perhaps TRBD2 as D (5 bases). CDR3 length: 15 residues. Trimming took off 0 bases at V and 2 bases at J, with 7 bases between the two ends. CDR1 and CDR2 (germline): KGHSH, LQKENI. CDR3 amino acids: CASSPPSGNTGELFF. The CDR3 region has the DNA TGTGCCAGCTCACCACCGAGCGGAAACACCGGGGAGCTGTTTTTT.